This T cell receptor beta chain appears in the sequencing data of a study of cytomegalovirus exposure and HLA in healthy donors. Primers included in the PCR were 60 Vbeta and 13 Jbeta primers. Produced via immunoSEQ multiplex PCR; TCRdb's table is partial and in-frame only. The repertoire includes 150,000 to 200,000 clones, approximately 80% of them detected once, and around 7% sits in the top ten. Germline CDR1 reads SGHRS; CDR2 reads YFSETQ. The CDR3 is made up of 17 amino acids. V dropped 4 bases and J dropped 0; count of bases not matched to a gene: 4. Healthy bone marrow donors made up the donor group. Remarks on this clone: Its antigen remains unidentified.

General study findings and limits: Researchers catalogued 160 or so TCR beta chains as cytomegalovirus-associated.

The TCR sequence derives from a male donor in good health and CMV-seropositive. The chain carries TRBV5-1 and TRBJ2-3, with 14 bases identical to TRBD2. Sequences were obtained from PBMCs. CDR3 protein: CASSPGTSGGSTDTQYF. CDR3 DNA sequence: TGCGCCAGCAGCCCCGGGACTAGCGGGGGTAGCACAGATACGCAGTATTTT.